This entry features one TCR beta chain sequence. These data are taken from a study of T cell responses to AZD1222 COVID-19 vaccine. Sequenced by immunoSEQ multiplex PCR; TCRdb stores in-frame clones only, minus some. The sample records approximately 120,000 clones, about 91% being singletons. V was shortened by 4 bases and J by 1 base, with 7 bases between the two germline ends. The CDR3 spans 13 residues. The sequence came from an adult in good health. This sequence joins TRBV12-3 or TRBV12-4 and TRBJ1-1; the D is unclear. The specimen comprised peripheral blood, sampled on day 0 of AZD1222 vaccination. CDR3 sequence reads: CASSSQTNTEAFF. CDR3 nucleotides: TGTGCCAGCAGTTCCCAGACGAACACTGAAGCTTTCTTT.